Below are 16 T cell receptor beta chains sequenced from a single sample in a study of CD8 T cells in ankylosing spondylitis. Findings of the study overall: Characteristic, it appeared, of ankylosing spondylitis blood was a TCR beta motif of several highly homologous variants.

TCRdb re-called the 5' RACE reads through MiXCR, storing one row per CDR3 protein. This table holds fewer than 550,000 distinct CDR3 sequences, approximately 5% found once. Their recognized antigens are unknown. The sequencing input was blood, either unsorted or a sorted T cell fraction (not recorded which). These receptors were obtained from a male donor with ankylosing spondylitis.

The rearrangement joins TRBV4-3 to TRBJ2-2, with D unclear. V was pared by 0 bases and J by 4 bases, with 6 bases between. Germline V gene data show CDR1 as LGHNA and CDR2 as YSLEER. The CDR3 length is 14 residues. The CDR3 loop reads CASSQDVLTGELFF. CDR3 in DNA: TGCGCCAGCAGCCAAGATGTTCTCACCGGGGAGCTGTTTTTT.

This clonotype was detected a few times. The genes are TRBV24-1 and TRBJ2-1; D might be TRBD2 (5 bases). V shed 9 bases and J shed 2 bases, with 10 bases lying between them. This CDR3 has 13 amino acids. The germline CDR1 and CDR2 sequences are KGHDR and SFDVKD. CDR3 bases: TGTGCCACCGGCGAGCGGACCTACAATGAGCAGTTCTTC. Residues: CATGERTYNEQFF.

In its sample, this clonotype was seen many times. This chain connects TRBV7-9 to TRBJ1-5, with D hard to call. The CDR3 sequence is 15 residues long. From germline, CDR1 is SEHNR and CDR2 FQNEAQ (reference sequence). V lost 2 bases to trimming and J lost 3 bases, with 11 bases between them. Here the CDR3 reads CASSLRLGNNQPQHF. CDR3 nucleotide sequence: TGTGCCAGCAGCTTACGTCTCGGGAACAATCAGCCCCAGCATTTT.

The sample holds many counts of this clonotype. J is TRBJ2-7 and V is TRBV15; 7 bases align to TRBD2. Looked up from germline, CDR1 is LNHNV and CDR2 is YYDKDF (reference sequence). With V trimmed by 11 bases and J by 3 bases, 4 bases remained unmatched. The CDR3 runs 11 residues. CDR3 DNA sequence: TGTGCCGCTTCTAGCGGCTACGAGCAGTACTTC. It codes for CAASSGYEQYF.

This clonotype appeared many times. J is TRBJ2-7 and V is TRBV12-3 or TRBV12-4; D gene uncertain. This CDR3 region has 13 residues. Trimming removed 5 bases at V and 2 bases at J, with 10 bases between. CDR3 sequence (DNA): TGTGCCAGCAGTCATGGCGTCGCCTACGAGCAGTACTTC. This translates into CASSHGVAYEQYF.

This clonotype was seen many times. The chain links TRBV7-9 to TRBJ2-2, with D possibly TRBD1 on 5 matching bases. V gave up 5 bases and J gave up 5 bases, with 18 bases separating them. The CDR3 spans 16 residues. Germline-derived CDR1 and CDR2 are SEHNR and FQNEAQ (reference sequence). In DNA form, the CDR3 reads TGTGCCAGCAGCCCCACCCAAGATTACAGGACCGGGGAGCTGTTTTTT. Residues: CASSPTQDYRTGELFF.

CDR3 nucleotide sequence: TGTGCCAGCAGCTCGCAGGGGAATAACAACGAGCAGTACTTC. It yields the protein CASSSQGNNNEQYF. This chain joins TRBV7-2 and TRBJ2-7; possible D gene TRBD1, 6 bases. The CDR3 is 14 residues long. In germline, CDR1 is SGHTA, CDR2 FQGNSA. Trimming cost V 4 bases and J 5 bases, with 15 bases left between them.

This clonotype has just a few counts. J is TRBJ2-1 and V is TRBV14, with D possibly matching TRBD2 (6 bases). V lost 3 bases, J lost 8 bases, and 20 bases lay in between. From germline, CDR1 is SGHDN and CDR2 FVKESK. The length of the CDR3 is 16 residues. The CDR3, as DNA: TGTGCCAGCAGCCACGTATTCGCGGGACCCAGGGATGAGCAGTTCTTC. Amino acids: CASSHVFAGPRDEQFF.

The sample holds many counts of this clonotype. CDR3 nucleotides: TGTGCCACCAGCAGAGATCGGAGGACTGTTTCCTACGAGCAGTACTTC. Translated: CATSRDRRTVSYEQYF. The chain recombines TRBV15 with TRBJ2-7, with D tentatively TRBD2 (5 bases). V was shortened by 0 bases and J by 1 base, with 13 bases between the two germline ends. This CDR3 has 16 residues. Per the germline V gene, CDR1 is LNHNV and CDR2 is YYDKDF (reference sequence).

This clonotype was seen at least ten times. The chain is built from TRBV5-1 and TRBJ2-7, with D perhaps being TRBD1 or TRBD2 (5 bases each). V lost 0 bases and J 4 bases, leaving 29 bases between the germline ends. The CDR3 spans 20 residues. Looked up from germline, CDR1 is SGHRS and CDR2 is YFSETQ. For the CDR3, the DNA is TGCGCCAGCAGCTTGGACCCACGGAGGCCGGGGCAGGGCTTTACTTACGAGCAGTACTTC. Its translation: CASSLDPRRPGQGFTYEQYF.

This clonotype was picked up many times. The rearrangement links TRBV6-2 or TRBV6-3 to TRBJ1-5, with D unresolved. Germline V gene lookup returns CDR1 MNHEY and CDR2 SVGEGT. CDR3 size: 13 residues. The V and J ends lost 7 bases and 5 bases respectively, with 12 bases between them. The CDR3: CASNLRDHQPQHF. CDR3 DNA sequence: TGTGCCAGCAACCTACGGGATCATCAGCCCCAGCATTTT.

This clonotype was seen a handful of times. This chain uses TRBV6-1 with TRBJ2-7, with D unclear. CDR1 is MNHNS, CDR2 SASEGT, per germline. V shed 7 bases and J shed 7 bases, with 11 bases lying between them. This CDR3 spans 11 amino acids. This CDR3 is CASNGPREQYF. The CDR3 nucleotides are TGTGCCAGCAACGGACCCCGAGAGCAGTACTTC.

V usage is TRBV5-1 and J usage is TRBJ2-7, with 11 nucleotides matching TRBD1. Germline CDR1 is SGHRS and CDR2 is YFSETQ. Losses at the gene ends were 4 bases for V and 5 bases for J; bases not matched to a gene: 8. The CDR3 has 15 residues. The CDR3 loop is CASSDRDRGNDEQYF. The CDR3 bases are TGCGCCAGCAGCGACCGGGACAGGGGGAATGACGAGCAGTACTTC.

At least ten counts were recorded for this clonotype. The gene calls are TRBV29-1 and TRBJ2-5; D remains ambiguous. The CDR3 has 13 residues. CDR1 is SQVTM, CDR2 ANQGSEA, per germline. The V end lost 5 bases, the J end lost 1 base, and 11 bases lay between the germline ends. CDR3 amino acids: CSVSWRFQETQYF. Here the CDR3 DNA reads TGCAGCGTTTCATGGCGGTTCCAAGAGACCCAGTACTTC.

This clonotype has at least ten counts. The V call is TRBV12-5, the J call TRBJ1-1; the D is unclear. CDR1 is LGHNT, CDR2 FRNRAP, per germline. V was clipped by 2 bases and J by 11 bases, with 9 bases between them. This CDR3 region has 11 residues. Here the CDR3 reads CASGLPGMAFF. The CDR3, as DNA: TGTGCTAGTGGTTTGCCTGGGATGGCTTTCTTT.

At least ten counts were recorded for this clonotype. This chain connects TRBV27 to TRBJ2-1; D remains unclear. The CDR3 consists of 15 residues. CDR1 MNHEY and CDR2 SMNVEV come from the germline V gene (reference sequence). With 2 bases removed from V and 0 bases from J, the gap between germline ends came to 8 bases. The CDR3 sequence: CASSLTRSSYNEQFF. The CDR3 nucleotides are TGTGCCAGCAGTTTAACGCGGAGCTCCTACAATGAGCAGTTCTTC.